This TCR beta chain was identified in a study of CD4 T cells in relation to SARS-CoV-2 and coronaviruses. Deletions cut 2 bases from V and 2 bases from J, with 6 bases between. There are 13 residues in the CDR3. On this clone: Its antigen is still unknown.

Using immunoSEQ multiplex PCR, the repertoire was profiled, and TCRdb retains in-frame clones only, with some absent. The sample shows about 36,000 clones, about 80% of them seen only once. The sample consisted of naive CD4+ T cells from PBMCs, cultured in vitro. The subset was: naive CD4+ T cells isolated by negative enrichment. This chain links TRBV12-3 or TRBV12-4 with TRBJ2-5; D unclear. This TCR came from an adult with COVID-19. The CDR3, as DNA: TGTGCCAGCAGTTTATCCCGGCAAGAGACCCAGTACTTC. Protein product: CASSLSRQETQYF.